This TCR beta chain was captured by sequencing in a study of type 1 regulatory T cells. Study as a whole: T-allo10 is a Tr1-enriched, alloantigen-specific CD4 T cell product made in vitro.

V gave up 0 bases and J gave up 7 bases, with 7 bases separating them. CDR1 and CDR2 from the germline V gene are MGHRA and YSYEKL. CDR3 size: 13 residues. TCRdb reprocessed the reads with MiXCR, giving one entry per CDR3 protein. The sample lists over 90,000 distinct CDR3 sequences, 25% to 40% occurring once. Sequencing was carried out using CD4+ T cells, either the whole sample or a sorted fraction (not recorded which). This chain joins TRBV4-1 and TRBJ2-1; D not resolved. The TCR sequence derives from a human donor in good health. The CDR3 sequence: CASSQDHWNEQFF. The CDR3 coding sequence is TGCGCCAGCAGCCAAGATCATTGGAATGAGCAGTTCTTC.